Here is one T cell receptor beta chain with its context. Its antigen is not known. Germline assignment: CDR1 SGHVS and CDR2 FQNEAQ. With V trimmed by 0 bases and J by 3 bases, 4 bases remained unmatched. The CDR3 runs to 17 residues. Every isolated RNA sample was fully reverse transcribed, so sequencing captured expressed TCRB transcripts. Some clones are missing from TCRdb's copy, which holds only in-frame ones; the method was immunoSEQ multiplex PCR. The sample lists roughly 150,000 clones, around 9% seen once, with around 0.7% in the top ten. The data belong to a study of beta chain features in type 1 diabetes. General observations from the study: In all four CD4+ subsets, TCRB CDR3 length was significantly, moderately reduced in type 1 diabetes. In type 1 diabetes patients, VDJ junctions had fewer insertions; deletions at these junctions were more frequent.

Sorted populations all exceeded 95% purity. V is TRBV7-8 and J is TRBJ2-1; 11 positions agree with TRBD2. This clonotype was sampled from a woman aged 25 to 39 with type 1 diabetes. The specimen was central memory CD4+ T cells from blood. CDR3 sequence: CASSLALAGGYYNEQFF. CDR3 sequence (DNA): TGTGCCAGCAGCTTAGCCTTAGCGGGAGGGTACTACAATGAGCAGTTCTTC.